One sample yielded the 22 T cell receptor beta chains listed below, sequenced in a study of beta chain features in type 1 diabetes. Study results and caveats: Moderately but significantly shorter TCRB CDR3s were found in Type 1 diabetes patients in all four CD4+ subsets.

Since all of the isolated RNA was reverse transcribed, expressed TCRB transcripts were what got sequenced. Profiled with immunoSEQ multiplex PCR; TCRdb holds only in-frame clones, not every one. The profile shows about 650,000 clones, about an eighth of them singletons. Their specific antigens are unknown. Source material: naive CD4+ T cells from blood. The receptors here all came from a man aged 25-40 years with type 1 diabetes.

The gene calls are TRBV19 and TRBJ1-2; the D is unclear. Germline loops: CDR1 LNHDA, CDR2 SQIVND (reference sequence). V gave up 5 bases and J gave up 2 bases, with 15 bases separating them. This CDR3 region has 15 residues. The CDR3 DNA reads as TGTGCCAGTAGTTCATCAGTGGCCGTCAACTATGGCTACACCTTC. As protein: CASSSSVAVNYGYTF.

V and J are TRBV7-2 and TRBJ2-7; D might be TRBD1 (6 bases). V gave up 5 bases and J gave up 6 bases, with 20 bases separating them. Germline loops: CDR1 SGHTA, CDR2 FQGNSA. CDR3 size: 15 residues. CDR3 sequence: CASSLSGTSVGEQYF. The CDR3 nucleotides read TGTGCCAGCAGCCTCTCCGGGACAAGCGTGGGCGAGCAGTACTTC.

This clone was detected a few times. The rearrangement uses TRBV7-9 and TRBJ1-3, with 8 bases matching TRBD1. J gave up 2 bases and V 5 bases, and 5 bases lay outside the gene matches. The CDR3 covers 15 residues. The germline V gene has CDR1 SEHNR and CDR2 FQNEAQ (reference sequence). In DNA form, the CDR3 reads TGTGCCAGCAGCGTACAGGGGGTTGCTGGAAACACCATATATTTT. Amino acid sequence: CASSVQGVAGNTIYF.

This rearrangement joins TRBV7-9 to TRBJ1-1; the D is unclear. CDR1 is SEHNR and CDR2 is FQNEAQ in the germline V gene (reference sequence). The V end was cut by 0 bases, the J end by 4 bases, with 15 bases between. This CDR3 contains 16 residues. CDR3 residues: CASSLAHSGRATEAFF. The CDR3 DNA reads TGTGCCAGCAGCTTAGCGCACTCCGGTCGAGCCACTGAAGCTTTCTTT.

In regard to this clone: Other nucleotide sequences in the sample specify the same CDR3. The CDR3 sequence is CASSLAGSGANVLTF. The CDR3 bases are TGCGCCAGCAGCTTGGCAGGCTCTGGGGCCAACGTCCTGACTTTC. J is TRBJ2-6 and V is TRBV5-1; D not certain. Trimming removed 0 bases at V and 0 bases at J, with 4 bases between. This CDR3 region has 15 residues. CDR1 is SGHRS and CDR2 is YFSETQ in the germline V gene.

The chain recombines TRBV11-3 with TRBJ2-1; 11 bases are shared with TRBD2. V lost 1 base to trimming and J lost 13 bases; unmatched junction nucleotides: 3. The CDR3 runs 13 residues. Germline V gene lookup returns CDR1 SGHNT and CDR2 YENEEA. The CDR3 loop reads CASSLGLAGYQFF. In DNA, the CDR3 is TGTGCCAGCAGCTTAGGACTAGCGGGGTACCAGTTCTTC.

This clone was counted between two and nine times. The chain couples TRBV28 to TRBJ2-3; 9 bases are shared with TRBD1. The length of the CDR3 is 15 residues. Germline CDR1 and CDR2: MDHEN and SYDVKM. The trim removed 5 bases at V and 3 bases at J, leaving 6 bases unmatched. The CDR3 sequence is CASSLNRGQTDTQYF. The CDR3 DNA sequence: TGTGCCAGCAGTCTGAACAGGGGGCAGACAGATACGCAGTATTTT.

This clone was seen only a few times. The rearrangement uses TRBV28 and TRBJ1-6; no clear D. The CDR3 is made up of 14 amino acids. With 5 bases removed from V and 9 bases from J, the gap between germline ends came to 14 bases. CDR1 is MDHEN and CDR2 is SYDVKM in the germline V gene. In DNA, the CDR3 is TGTGCCAGCAGTCTCTACGGTCACCCTTCACCCCTCCACTTT. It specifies CASSLYGHPSPLHF. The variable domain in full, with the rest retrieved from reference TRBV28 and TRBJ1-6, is DVKVTQSSRYLVKRTGEKVFLECVQDMDHENMFWYRQDPGLGLRLIYFSYDVKMKEKGDIPEGYSVSREKKERFSLILESASTNQTSMYLCASSLYGHPSPLHFGNGTRLTVT.

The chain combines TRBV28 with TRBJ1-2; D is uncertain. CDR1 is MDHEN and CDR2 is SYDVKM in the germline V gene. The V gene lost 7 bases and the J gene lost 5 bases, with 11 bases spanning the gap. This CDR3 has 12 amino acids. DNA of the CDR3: TGTGCCAGCACCGGGATCTGGTATGGCTACACCTTC. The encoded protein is CASTGIWYGYTF.

The CDR3 is CASSQRRTPSTDTQYF. As DNA, the CDR3 is TGTGCCAGCAGCCAGAGGAGGACCCCGAGCACAGATACGCAGTATTTT. The J gene is TRBJ2-3, the V gene TRBV14; D perhaps matches TRBD2 (5 bases). Germline loops: CDR1 SGHDN, CDR2 FVKESK. There are 16 residues in the CDR3. Trimming took off 3 bases at V and 0 bases at J, with 13 bases between the two ends.

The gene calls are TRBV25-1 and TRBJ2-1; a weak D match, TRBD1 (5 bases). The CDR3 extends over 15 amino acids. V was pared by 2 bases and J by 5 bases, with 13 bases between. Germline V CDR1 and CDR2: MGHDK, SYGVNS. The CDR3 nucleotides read TGTGCCAGCAGTGAAGCCACAGGATTTCACAATGAGCAGTTCTTC. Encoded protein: CASSEATGFHNEQFF.

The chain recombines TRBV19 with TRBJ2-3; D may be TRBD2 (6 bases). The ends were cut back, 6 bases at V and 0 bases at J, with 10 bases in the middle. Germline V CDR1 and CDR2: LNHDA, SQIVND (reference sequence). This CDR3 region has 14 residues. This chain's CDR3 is CASRSGTSTDTQYF. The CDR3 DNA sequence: TGTGCCAGTAGATCCGGGACTAGCACAGATACGCAGTATTTT.

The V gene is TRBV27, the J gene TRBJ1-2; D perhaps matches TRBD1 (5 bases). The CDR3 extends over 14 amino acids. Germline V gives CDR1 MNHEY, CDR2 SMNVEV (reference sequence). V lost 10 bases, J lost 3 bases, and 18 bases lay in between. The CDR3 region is CATRASGSYYGYTF. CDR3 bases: TGTGCCACCAGGGCGAGTGGGAGCTACTATGGCTACACCTTC.

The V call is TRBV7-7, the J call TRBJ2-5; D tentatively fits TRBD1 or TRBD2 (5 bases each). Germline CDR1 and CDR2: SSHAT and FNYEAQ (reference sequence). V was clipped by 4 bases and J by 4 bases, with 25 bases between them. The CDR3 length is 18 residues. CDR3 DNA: TGTGCCAGCAGCTCCGTCGGAGTACCTGGGACCCCGGCAGAGACCCAGTACTTC. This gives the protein CASSSVGVPGTPAETQYF. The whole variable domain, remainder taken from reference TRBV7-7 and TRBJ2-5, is GAGVSQSPRYKVTKRGQDVTLRCDPISSHATLYWYQQALGQGPEFLTYFNYEAQPDKSGLPSDRFSAERPEGSISTLTIQRTEQRDSAMYRCASSSVGVPGTPAETQYFGPGTRLLVL.

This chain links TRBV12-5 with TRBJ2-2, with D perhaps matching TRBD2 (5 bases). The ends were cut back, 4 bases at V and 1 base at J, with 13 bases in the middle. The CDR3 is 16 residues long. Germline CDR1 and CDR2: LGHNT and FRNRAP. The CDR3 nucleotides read TGTGCTAGTGGTTCCACCGGGGATTTGAACACCGGGGAGCTGTTTTTT. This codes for CASGSTGDLNTGELFF.

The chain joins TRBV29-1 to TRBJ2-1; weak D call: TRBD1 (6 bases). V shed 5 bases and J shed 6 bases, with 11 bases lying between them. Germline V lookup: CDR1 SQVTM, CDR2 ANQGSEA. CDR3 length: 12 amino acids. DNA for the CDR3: TGCAGCGTTCATACAGGGCCCAATGAGCAGTTCTTC. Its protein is CSVHTGPNEQFF.

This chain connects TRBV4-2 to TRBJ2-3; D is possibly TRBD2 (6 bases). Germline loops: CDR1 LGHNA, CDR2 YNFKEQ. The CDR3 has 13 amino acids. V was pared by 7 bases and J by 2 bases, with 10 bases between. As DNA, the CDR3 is TGTGCCAGCACTGGGACTTCCACAGATACGCAGTATTTT. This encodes CASTGTSTDTQYF.

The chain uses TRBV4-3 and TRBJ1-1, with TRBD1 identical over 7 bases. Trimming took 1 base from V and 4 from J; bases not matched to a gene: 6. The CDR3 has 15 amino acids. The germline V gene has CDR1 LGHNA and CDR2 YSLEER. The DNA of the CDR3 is TGCGCCAGCAGCCAAGTTCCAACAGGGGCCACTGAAGCTTTCTTT. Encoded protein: CASSQVPTGATEAFF.

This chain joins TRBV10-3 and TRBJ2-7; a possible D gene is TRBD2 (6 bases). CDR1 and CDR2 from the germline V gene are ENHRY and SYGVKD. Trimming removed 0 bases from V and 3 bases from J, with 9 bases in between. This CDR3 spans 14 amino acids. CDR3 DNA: TGTGCCATCAGTGAGTCAGAGGGAGGCTACGAGCAGTACTTC. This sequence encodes CAISESEGGYEQYF.

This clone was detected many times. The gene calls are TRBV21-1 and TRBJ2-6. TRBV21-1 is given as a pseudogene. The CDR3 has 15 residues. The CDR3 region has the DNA TGTGCCAGCAGCAAGTTCCCCTCTGGGGCCAACGTCCTGACTTTC. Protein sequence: CASSKFPSGANVLTF.

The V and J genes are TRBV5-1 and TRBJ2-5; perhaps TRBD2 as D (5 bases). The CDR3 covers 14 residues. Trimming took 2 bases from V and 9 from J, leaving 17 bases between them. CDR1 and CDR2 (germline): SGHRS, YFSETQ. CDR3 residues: CASSFGEPSGAQYF. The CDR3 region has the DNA TGCGCCAGCAGCTTCGGGGAGCCCTCTGGGGCCCAGTACTTC.

The CDR3 reads CASTPGGFDEQYF. The CDR3 region has the DNA TGTGCCAGTACCCCGGGGGGGTTCGACGAGCAGTACTTC. This chain links TRBV19 with TRBJ2-7, with TRBD2 identical over 8 bases. Trimming cost V 7 bases and J 5 bases; bases outside gene matches: 7. The CDR3 consists of 13 residues. Germline assignment: CDR1 LNHDA and CDR2 SQIVND (reference sequence).